Given below is one TCR beta chain in context. The V end lost 2 bases, the J end lost 4 bases, and 9 bases lay between the germline ends. Germline-derived CDR1 and CDR2 are SGHNT and YYREEE (reference sequence). The CDR3 has 14 residues. The sample originates from a study of blood T cell repertoires in COVID-19. Study background: COVID-19 samples, acute and convalescent, were from the United States, Italy and Spain. Sample material is recorded as cDNA or gDNA derived from T cells, B-cell-depleted T cells, or PBMCs.

Profiling relied on immunoSEQ multiplex PCR, and the TCRdb table lists in-frame clones only, not all of them. This repertoire shows around 160,000 clones, 85% to 90% found once; its top ten account for under 13%. Seattle patients were enrolled during active infection and followed longitudinally. V usage is TRBV5-4 and J usage is TRBJ1-4, with D tentatively TRBD1 (6 bases). Input material: peripheral blood. The clonotype originates from a woman aged 70-85 years with COVID-19, enrolled during active disease. The CDR3 DNA reads TGTGCCAGCAGCTTCCGACAGGATAATGAAAAACTGTTTTTT. This gives the protein CASSFRQDNEKLFF. Full variable domain (remainder filled in from reference TRBV5-4 and TRBJ1-4): ETGVTQSPTHLIKTRGQQVTLRCSSQSGHNTVSWYQQALGQGPQFIFQYYREEENGRGNFPPRFSGLQFPNYSSELNVNALELDDSALYLCASSFRQDNEKLFFGSGTQLSVL.